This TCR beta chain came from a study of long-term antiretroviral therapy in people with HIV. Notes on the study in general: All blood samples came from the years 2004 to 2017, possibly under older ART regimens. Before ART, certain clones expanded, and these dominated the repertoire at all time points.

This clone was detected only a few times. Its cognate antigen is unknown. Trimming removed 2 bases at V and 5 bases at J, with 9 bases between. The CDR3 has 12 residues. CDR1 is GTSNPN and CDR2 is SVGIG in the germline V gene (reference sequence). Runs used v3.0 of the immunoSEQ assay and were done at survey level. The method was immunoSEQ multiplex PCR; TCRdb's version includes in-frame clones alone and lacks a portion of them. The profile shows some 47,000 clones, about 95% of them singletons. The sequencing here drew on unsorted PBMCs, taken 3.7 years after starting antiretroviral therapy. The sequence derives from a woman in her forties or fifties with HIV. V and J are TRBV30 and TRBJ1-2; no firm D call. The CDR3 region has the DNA TGTGCCTGGAGTAACGACGGGTATGGCTACACCTTC. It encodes CAWSNDGYGYTF.